The clone carrying this TCR beta chain came up a few times. The data were obtained in a study of cytomegalovirus exposure and HLA in healthy donors. Researchers ran the PCR with 60 Vbeta and 13 Jbeta primers. The protocol was immunoSEQ multiplex PCR, while the TCRdb copy is restricted to in-frame clones and leaves out a portion. Of approximately 170,000 clones listed, 73% are singletons. This CDR3 comprises 14 residues. Germline lookup yields CDR1 GTSNPN and CDR2 SVGIG (reference sequence). Between the trimmed V and J ends, which lost 0 bases and 5 bases, there was a span of 10 bases. The V call is TRBV30, the J call TRBJ1-4, with D unclear. The specimen was PBMCs. This TCR was recovered from a woman between 18 and 30 years old in good health and CMV-seropositive. The CDR3 reads CAWSVQEVNEKLFF. The DNA of the CDR3 is TGTGCCTGGAGTGTGCAGGAAGTGAATGAAAAACTGTTTTTT.